This T cell receptor (beta chain) was retrieved from a study of vaccination and CD4 T cells after COVID-19. Study-level background: Convalescent patients gave post-COVID blood a median about 100 days post-diagnosis, range 35 to 161.

Regarding this clonotype: Its antigen is as yet unknown.

The Oncomine TCR Beta short-read assay was applied to DNA of cultured CD4+ T cells. TCRdb processed the PCR reads anew with MiXCR; each CDR3 protein has one entry. The repertoire has 8,500 to 13,000 distinct CDR3 sequences, over 55% of them found once; the top ten carry around 20%. Treatment: roughly nine-day PBMC culture with coronavirus spike peptide pools or control peptides (ViraFEST assay). The CDR3 loop spans 14 amino acids. Looked up from germline, CDR1 is MNHEY and CDR2 is SVGEGT. Trimming pared 11 bases from V and 7 bases from J, leaving 21 bases between. Sequencing was carried out using CD4+ T cells from blood, cultured in vitro. This sequence joins TRBV6-2 or TRBV6-3 and TRBJ1-5, with D perhaps matching TRBD1 (5 bases). The source is a human donor who had recovered from COVID-19. CDR3 bases: TGTGCCTCTAATCCAGGGCACGGTATACAGCCCCAGCATTTT. Translation gives CASNPGHGIQPQHF.